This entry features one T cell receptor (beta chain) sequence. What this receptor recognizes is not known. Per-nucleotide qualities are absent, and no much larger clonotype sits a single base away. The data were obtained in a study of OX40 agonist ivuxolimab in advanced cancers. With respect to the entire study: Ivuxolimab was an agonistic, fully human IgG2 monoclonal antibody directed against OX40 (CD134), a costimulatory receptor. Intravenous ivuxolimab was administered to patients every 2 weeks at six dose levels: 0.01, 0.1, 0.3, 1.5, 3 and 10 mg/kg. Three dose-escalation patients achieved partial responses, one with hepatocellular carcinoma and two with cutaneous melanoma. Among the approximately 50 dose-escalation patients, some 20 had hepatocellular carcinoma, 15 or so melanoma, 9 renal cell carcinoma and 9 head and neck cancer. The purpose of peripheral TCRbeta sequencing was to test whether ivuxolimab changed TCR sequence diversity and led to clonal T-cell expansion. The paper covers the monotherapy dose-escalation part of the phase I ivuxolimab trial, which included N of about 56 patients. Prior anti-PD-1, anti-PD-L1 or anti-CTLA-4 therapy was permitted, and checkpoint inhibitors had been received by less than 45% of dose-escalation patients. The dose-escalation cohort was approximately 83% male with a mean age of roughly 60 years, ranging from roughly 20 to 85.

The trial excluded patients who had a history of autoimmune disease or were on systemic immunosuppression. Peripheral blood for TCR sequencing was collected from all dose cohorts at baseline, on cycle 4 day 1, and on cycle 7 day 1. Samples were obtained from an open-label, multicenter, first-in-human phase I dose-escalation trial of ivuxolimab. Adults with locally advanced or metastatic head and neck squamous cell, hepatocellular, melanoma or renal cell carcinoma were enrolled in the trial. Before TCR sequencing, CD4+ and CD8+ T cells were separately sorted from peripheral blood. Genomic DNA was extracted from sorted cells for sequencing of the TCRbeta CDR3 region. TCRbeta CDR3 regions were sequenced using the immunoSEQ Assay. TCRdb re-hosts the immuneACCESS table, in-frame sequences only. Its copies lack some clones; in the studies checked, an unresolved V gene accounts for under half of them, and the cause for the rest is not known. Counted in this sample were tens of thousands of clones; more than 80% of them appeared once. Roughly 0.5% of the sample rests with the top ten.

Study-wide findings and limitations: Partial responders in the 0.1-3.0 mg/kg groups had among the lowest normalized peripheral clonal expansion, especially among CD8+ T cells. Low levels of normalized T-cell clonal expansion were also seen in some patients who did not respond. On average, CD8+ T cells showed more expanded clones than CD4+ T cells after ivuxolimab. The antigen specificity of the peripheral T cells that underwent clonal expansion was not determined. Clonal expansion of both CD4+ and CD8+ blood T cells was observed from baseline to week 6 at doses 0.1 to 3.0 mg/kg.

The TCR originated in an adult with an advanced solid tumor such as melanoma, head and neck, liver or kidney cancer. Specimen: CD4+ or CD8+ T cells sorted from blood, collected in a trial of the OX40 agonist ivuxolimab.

The CDR3 region: CASSPDTDEQYF. The DNA reads TGCGCCAGCAGCCCTGACACCGACGAGCAGTACTTC. The rearranged segments are TRBV5-1 and TRBJ2-5; no D gene call is confident. The J call is in doubt because the DNA end fits TRBJ2-7 better. Taken from the germline V gene, the CDR1 and CDR2 loops are SGHRS and YFSETQ. The CDR3 goes from the cysteine to the phenylalanine over 12 residues. CDR3 DNA is the only sequence kept; it has 36 bases, read in frame from the first base.